The 13 T cell receptor beta chains presented below share a single source sample, sequenced in a study of blood T cell repertoires in COVID-19. TCRdb keeps only in-frame clones here, not all; method: immunoSEQ multiplex PCR. The sample holds about 140,000 clones, around 86% seen once. Sequencing was performed on peripheral blood. These receptors all stem from a woman at least 80 years old with acute or convalescent COVID-19.

The chain is built from TRBV5-1 and TRBJ1-1; 8 bases line up with TRBD1. Trimming removed 1 base from V and 3 bases from J; junction bases left unmatched: 2. The V gene's germline CDR1 is SGHRS and CDR2 YFSETQ. This CDR3 is built from 14 residues. The CDR3 region is CASSLRGQDTEAFF. The DNA of the CDR3 is TGCGCCAGCAGCTTGAGGGGACAGGACACTGAAGCTTTCTTT.

This chain uses TRBV5-1 with TRBJ2-5, with TRBD2 matching over 11 bases. The CDR3 extends over 14 amino acids. Looked up from germline, CDR1 is SGHRS and CDR2 is YFSETQ. Trimming at V came to 0 bases and at J to 7 bases, leaving 2 bases not matched to a gene. CDR3 amino acids: CASSLELAGGTQYF. The CDR3 DNA follows: TGCGCCAGCAGCTTGGAGCTAGCGGGAGGGACCCAGTACTTC.

The chain employs TRBV27 and TRBJ1-2; D gene unclear. Trimming removed 3 bases at V and 8 bases at J, with 13 bases between. This CDR3 contains 13 residues. Germline V gene data show CDR1 as MNHEY and CDR2 as SMNVEV (reference sequence). CDR3 DNA: TGTGCCAGCAGTTTGGCTTGGGGAGGAGGCTACACCTTC. Protein sequence: CASSLAWGGGYTF.

The chain combines TRBV7-9 with TRBJ2-1; D is possibly TRBD2 (5 bases). This CDR3 comprises 16 residues. The V gene lost 2 bases and the J gene lost 4 bases, with 15 bases spanning the gap. Germline-derived CDR1 and CDR2 are SEHNR and FQNEAQ (reference sequence). CDR3 sequence: CASSLISGSGYNEQFF. CDR3 in DNA: TGTGCCAGCAGCTTAATTTCGGGGTCGGGGTACAATGAGCAGTTCTTC.

The CDR3 here is CATSAQTDDGYTF. CDR3 nucleotides: TGTGCCACCAGTGCACAGACCGATGATGGCTACACCTTC. V usage is TRBV24-1 and J usage is TRBJ1-2; D is unresolved. This CDR3 is built from 13 residues. The germline V gene has CDR1 KGHDR and CDR2 SFDVKD. V was pared by 5 bases and J by 6 bases, with 12 bases between.

The chain uses TRBV6-5 and TRBJ2-3, with a possible D match to TRBD1 (7 bases). Trimming shortened V by 6 bases and J by 4 bases, and 17 bases separated the two germline ends. Germline CDR1 and CDR2: MNHEY and SVGAGI. There are 15 residues in the CDR3. Written as DNA, the CDR3 is TGTGCCAGCAGCGCCGGGACAGCGGGTGCAGATACGCAGTATTTT. Translating gives CASSAGTAGADTQYF.

Written as DNA, the CDR3 is TGTGCCAGCAGCTTATTCCAGGGCGTGGAGCAGTTCTTC. Translating gives CASSLFQGVEQFF. The chain combines TRBV7-9 with TRBJ2-1, with D possibly being TRBD1 (5 bases). CDR1 SEHNR and CDR2 FQNEAQ come from the germline V gene (reference sequence). V was pared by 2 bases and J by 10 bases, with 12 bases between. CDR3 length equals 13 residues.

J is TRBJ1-1 and V is TRBV19; D remains ambiguous. The length of the CDR3 is 13 residues. Trimming cost V 7 bases and J 4 bases, with 13 bases left between them. Germline CDR1 is LNHDA and CDR2 is SQIVND (reference sequence). CDR3 nucleotides: TGTGCCAGTACCCAGTGGGAGGCCACTGAAGCTTTCTTT. Its protein is CASTQWEATEAFF.

The chain's CDR3 is CSANDRTNLYEQYF. The CDR3 DNA follows: TGCAGTGCTAATGACAGGACAAACCTATACGAGCAGTACTTC. The chain links TRBV20-1 to TRBJ2-7; weak D call: TRBD1 (6 bases). The CDR3 is 14 amino acids. V dropped 4 bases and J dropped 4 bases, with 17 bases sitting between them. Germline-derived CDR1 and CDR2 are DFQATT and SNEGSKA (reference sequence).

The genes are TRBV19 and TRBJ2-2, with D tentatively TRBD2 (6 bases). The length of the CDR3 is 16 residues. Trimming shortened V by 6 bases and J by 0 bases, and 14 bases separated the two germline ends. Germline CDR1 reads LNHDA; CDR2 reads SQIVND (reference sequence). CDR3 sequence reads: CASRAPGGSNTGELFF. CDR3 DNA: TGTGCCAGTAGGGCCCCCGGGGGTTCGAACACCGGGGAGCTGTTTTTT.

V is TRBV10-3 and J is TRBJ1-1; the D gene is possibly TRBD1 (6 bases). V was cut by 2 bases and J by 5 bases, with 15 bases left in between. The CDR3 has 15 amino acids. Germline CDR1 reads ENHRY; CDR2 reads SYGVKD. The CDR3 loop is CAISEPTVRGTEAFF. As DNA, the CDR3 is TGTGCCATCAGTGAGCCGACAGTGAGGGGGACTGAAGCTTTCTTT.

The chain joins TRBV7-2 to TRBJ2-2; TRBD2 is a possible D gene (6 bases). Trimming stripped 6 bases from V and 6 bases from J, with 20 bases between. Germline CDR1 SGHTA, CDR2 FQGNSA. The CDR3 length is 16 residues. For the CDR3, the DNA is TGTGCCAGCAGAATCGCAGGGCCCACGGGGGCCGGGGAGCTGTTTTTT. This gives the protein CASRIAGPTGAGELFF.

This rearrangement joins TRBV6-1 to TRBJ2-1, with 7 bases fitting TRBD2. Germline V gene data show CDR1 as MNHNS and CDR2 as SASEGT. V lost 4 bases, J lost 0 bases, and 6 bases stayed unmatched. This CDR3 has 16 amino acids. CDR3 loop: CASSVLAGSSYNEQFF. The CDR3 nucleotides read TGTGCCAGCAGTGTTTTAGCGGGTAGCTCCTACAATGAGCAGTTCTTC.